This T cell receptor beta chain is drawn from a study of T-cell reconstitution after alpha-beta-depleted transplantation in children. The TCRbeta library incorporated unique molecular identifiers. TCRdb ran MiXCR on the PCR reads and lists one entry per CDR3 protein. The sample shows about 27,000 distinct CDR3 sequences, roughly a sixth of them seen only once. The V gene end was trimmed by 5 bases and the J gene end by 8 bases; junction bases not matched to a gene: 8. Looked up from germline, CDR1 is SEHNR and CDR2 is FQNEAQ (reference sequence). The CDR3 extends over 15 amino acids. The gene calls are TRBV7-9 and TRBJ1-4; TRBD1 agrees at 10 bases. Sequences were derived from PBMCs, mostly from graft donor cells, sampled 60 days after TCRalphabeta/CD19-depleted stem cell transplant. This TCR was recovered from a male patient aged 2 to 10 who had a stem cell transplant for acute lymphoblastic leukemia, so the T cells may come from the graft donor. CDR3 coding DNA: TGTGCCAGCAGCCCGACGGGACAGGGGAACGAAAAACTGTTTTTT. Residues: CASSPTGQGNEKLFF.